This T cell receptor beta chain was documented in a study of metastatic and nonmetastatic thyroid tumors. Study in general: The study looked at repertoires side by side in blood and in tumor or nodule tissue from malignant and benign thyroid patients.

Original processing methods: For papillary thyroid cancer, a distant-metastasis classifier was constructed from CDR3 differences observed across clinicopathological groups. TCRdb reprocessed the PCR reads via MiXCR. These V and J calls derive from TCRdb rather than the authors' analysis. The sample shows around 14,000 clones, roughly 24% of them seen only once. Study-wide findings and caveats: TCR beta diversity was reportedly significantly higher in malignant thyroid tumors than benign nodules, in blood and tumor.

No treatment of any kind had been given to any patient before thyroid surgery. Germline V lookup: CDR1 LNHDA, CDR2 SQIVND (reference sequence). V lost 8 bases and J lost 0, with 20 bases in between. The length of the CDR3 is 18 residues. This clone was counted ten times or more. Its matching antigen is unknown. The receptor was isolated from a female donor with papillary thyroid cancer or a benign thyroid nodule (not recorded which). Some clones in this sample may be carry-over from other donors' samples. The chain recombines TRBV19 with TRBJ2-6; possibly TRBD1 or TRBD2 for D (8 bases each). The sample was tumor tissue. The CDR3 loop reads CASHPWTGTSSGANVLTF. DNA of the CDR3: TGTGCCAGTCACCCATGGACAGGGACTAGCTCTGGGGCCAACGTCCTGACTTTC.